This TCR beta chain was found in a study of patients and donors after allogeneic stem cell transplantation. TCRdb re-called the RT-PCR reads with MiXCR, one entry per CDR3 protein. The sample lists about a million distinct CDR3 sequences, about 20% occurring once. CDR3 length: 15 residues. Trimming took off 0 bases at V and 4 bases at J, with 12 bases between the two ends. Germline values: CDR1 SQVTM, CDR2 ANQGSEA. Ten or more counts support this clonotype. Sequenced sample: blood, either unsorted or a sorted T cell fraction (not recorded which). The source of this sequence is a human donor who was either an allogeneic HSCT recipient or a stem cell or donor lymphocyte infusion donor (not recorded which). It is not recorded whose cells these are; they may come from a transplant donor. V gene TRBV29-1 combines with J gene TRBJ2-2; TRBD2 might be the D (5 bases). In DNA, the CDR3 is TGCAGCGTTGAAGAGCCGGGATTGGGCACCGGGGAGCTGTTTTTT. Protein: CSVEEPGLGTGELFF.